Listed here is a single TCR beta chain. The antigen is unknown. V was shortened by 4 bases and J by 6 bases, with 9 bases between the two germline ends. Germline V gene sequence: CDR1 MNHEY, CDR2 SVGAGI. The CDR3 consists of 13 residues. The data are from a study of CD4+ T cells in melanoma. Whole-study findings and limits: Neoantigen-specific CD4+ T cells in melanoma reportedly had diverse differentiation states. CD8+ T cell, macrophage and B cell function reportedly correlated with neoantigen-specific CD4+ T cells.

The method was immunoSEQ multiplex PCR; TCRdb's version includes in-frame clones alone and lacks a portion of them. The repertoire holds around 100,000 clones, with roughly 90% as singletons. The sequence was collected from a human donor with melanoma. The source material was peripheral blood. The chain is built from TRBV6-5 and TRBJ2-2; D is perhaps TRBD1 (6 bases). Here the CDR3 reads CASSSQGPGELFF. The CDR3 coding sequence is TGTGCCAGCAGTTCGCAGGGGCCCGGGGAGCTGTTTTTT.